Listed below are T cell receptor beta chains from one sample, sequenced in a study of T cells in localized non-small cell lung cancer. Some clones are missing from TCRdb's copy, which holds only in-frame ones; the method was immunoSEQ multiplex PCR. Altogether about 35,000 clones are present, almost 85% being singletons, with the ten largest covering approximately 15%. Sequenced here: peripheral blood, sampled before any cancer treatment. These receptors were obtained from a male donor aged 60 or older with stage III squamous cell lung carcinoma. Both conserved end residues are part of each CDR3. A D gene is named only where the DNA matches it firmly. Size tells how often a clone was seen (once, few, many) or the class of an expanded clone, and some rows leave it out.

size | D | J | V | CDR3 | DNA
- | - | TRBJ2-1 | TRBV5-6 | CASSLGAGPEFF | TGTGCCAGCAGCTTGGGGGCAGGTCCTGAGTTCTTC
- | - | TRBJ1-1 | TRBV7-2 | CASSLNRQGGMNTEAFF | TGTGCCAGCAGCTTAAACCGGCAGGGCGGTATGAACACTGAAGCTTTCTTT
- | - | TRBJ2-6 | TRBV7-3 | CASSSGQFGANVLTF | TGTGCCAGCAGCTCCGGACAATTTGGGGCCAACGTCCTGACTTTC
- | - | TRBJ2-6 | TRBV19 | CASSTPTAGANVLTF | TGTGCCAGTAGTACCCCGACAGCTGGGGCCAACGTCCTGACTTTC
- | - | TRBJ1-5 | TRBV6-1 | CASSQGTNQPQHF | TGTGCCAGCAGCCAGGGAACGAATCAGCCCCAGCATTTT
- | - | TRBJ1-1 | TRBV5-1 | CASTPALGTEAFF | TGCGCCAGCACCCCCGCTTTAGGCACTGAAGCTTTCTTT
- | - | TRBJ2-7 | TRBV4-2 | CASSQDRYEQYF | TGTGCCAGCAGCCAAGATCGGTACGAGCAGTACTTC
- | TRBD2 | TRBJ2-5 | TRBV15 | CATKGLAEYQETQYF | TGTGCCACCAAAGGACTAGCGGAGTACCAAGAGACCCAGTACTTC
once | TRBD2 | TRBJ2-7 | TRBV6-5 | CASSYLRGGGYEQYF | TGTGCCAGCAGTTACCTTCGCGGCGGGGGCTACGAGCAGTACTTC
few | - | TRBJ2-5 | TRBV2 | CASKVLAETQYF | TGTGCCAGCAAGGTCCTGGCGGAGACCCAGTACTTC
- | TRBD1 | TRBJ1-6 | TRBV2 | CASSVQGEGSPLHF | TGTGCCAGCAGTGTTCAGGGGGAGGGTTCACCCCTCCACTTT